This TCR beta chain was sequenced during a study of PD-L1 blockade in urothelial cancer. Study in general: It was at some point between 2013 and 2015 that patients started atezolizumab at 1,200 mg intravenously every 3 weeks. A median blood sample held roughly 150,000 T cells and 75,000 to 85,000 unique TCRs.

Metastatic or locally advanced urothelial carcinoma was present in the patients. V gave up 1 base and J gave up 5 bases, with 8 bases separating them. Per germline, CDR1 SQVTM and CDR2 ANQGSEA. The CDR3 length is 12 residues. TCRdb's table, derived via immunoSEQ multiplex PCR, lists solely in-frame clones and lacks some. Of roughly 40,000 clones listed, approximately 82% were seen once; the top ten hold roughly 16%. This clonotype was obtained from a man in his fifties or sixties with urothelial cancer. The sample here was PBMCs, taken around atezolizumab (anti-PD-L1) treatment. This chain uses TRBV29-1 with TRBJ2-5, with D tentatively TRBD2 (6 bases). For the CDR3, the DNA is TGCAGCGTTGAAGGTCTAGCGGAGACCCAGTACTTC. Translated, it gives CSVEGLAETQYF.